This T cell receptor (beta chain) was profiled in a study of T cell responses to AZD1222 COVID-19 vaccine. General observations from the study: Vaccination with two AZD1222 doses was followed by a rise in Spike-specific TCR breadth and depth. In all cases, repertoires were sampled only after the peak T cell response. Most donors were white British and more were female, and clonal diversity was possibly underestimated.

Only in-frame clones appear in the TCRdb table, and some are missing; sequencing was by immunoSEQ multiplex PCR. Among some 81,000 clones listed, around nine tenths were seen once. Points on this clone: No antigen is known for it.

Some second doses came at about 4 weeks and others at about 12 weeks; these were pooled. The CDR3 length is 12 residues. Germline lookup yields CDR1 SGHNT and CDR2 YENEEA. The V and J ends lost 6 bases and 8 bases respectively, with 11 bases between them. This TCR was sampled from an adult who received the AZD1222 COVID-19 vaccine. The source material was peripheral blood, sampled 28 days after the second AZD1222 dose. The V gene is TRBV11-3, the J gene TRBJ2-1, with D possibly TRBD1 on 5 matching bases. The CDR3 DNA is TGTGCCAGCAGGGGTTCCAGGGATGAGCAGTTCTTC. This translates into CASRGSRDEQFF.